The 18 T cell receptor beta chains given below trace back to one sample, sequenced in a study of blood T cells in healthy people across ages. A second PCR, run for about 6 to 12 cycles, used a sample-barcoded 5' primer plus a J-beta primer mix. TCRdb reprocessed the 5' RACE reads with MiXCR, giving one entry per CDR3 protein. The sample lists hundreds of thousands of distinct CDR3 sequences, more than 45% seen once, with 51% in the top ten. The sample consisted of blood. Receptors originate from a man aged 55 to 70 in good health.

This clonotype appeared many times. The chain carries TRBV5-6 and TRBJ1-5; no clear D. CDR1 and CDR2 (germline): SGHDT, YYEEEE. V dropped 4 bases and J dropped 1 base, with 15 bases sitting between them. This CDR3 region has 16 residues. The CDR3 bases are TGTGCCAGCAGCAATACGGGAGGGCCCAGCAATCAGCCCCAGCATTTT. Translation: CASSNTGGPSNQPQHF.

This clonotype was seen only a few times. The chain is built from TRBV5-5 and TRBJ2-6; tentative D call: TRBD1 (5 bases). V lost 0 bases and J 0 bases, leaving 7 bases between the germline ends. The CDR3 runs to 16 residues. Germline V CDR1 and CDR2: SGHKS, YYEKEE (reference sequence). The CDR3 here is CASSLVRGSGANVLTF. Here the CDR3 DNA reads TGTGCCAGCAGCTTGGTTAGGGGCTCTGGGGCCAACGTCCTGACTTTC. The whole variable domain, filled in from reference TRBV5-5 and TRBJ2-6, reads DAGVTQSPTHLIKTRGQQVTLRCSPISGHKSVSWYQQVLGQGPQFIFQYYEKEERGRGNFPDRFSARQFPNYSSELNVNALLLGDSALYLCASSLVRGSGANVLTFGAGSRLTVL.

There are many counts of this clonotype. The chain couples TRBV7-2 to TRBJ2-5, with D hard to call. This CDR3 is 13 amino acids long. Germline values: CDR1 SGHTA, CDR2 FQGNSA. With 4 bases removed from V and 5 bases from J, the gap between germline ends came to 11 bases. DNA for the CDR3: TGTGCCAGCAGCTCAGTTCGGCGGGAGACCCAGTACTTC. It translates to CASSSVRRETQYF. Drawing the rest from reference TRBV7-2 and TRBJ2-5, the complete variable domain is GAGVSQSPSNKVTEKGKDVELRCDPISGHTALYWYRQSLGQGLEFLIYFQGNSAPDKSGLPSDRFSAERTGGSVSTLTIQRTQQEDSAVYLCASSSVRRETQYFGPGTRLLVL.

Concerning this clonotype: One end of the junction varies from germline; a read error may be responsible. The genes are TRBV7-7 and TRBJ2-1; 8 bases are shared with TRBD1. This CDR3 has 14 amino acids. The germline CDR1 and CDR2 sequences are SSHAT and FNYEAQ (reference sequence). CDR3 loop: CASSTGQGSNEQFF. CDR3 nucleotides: TGTGCTAGCAGCACCGGACAGGGATCGAATGAGCAGTTCTTC.

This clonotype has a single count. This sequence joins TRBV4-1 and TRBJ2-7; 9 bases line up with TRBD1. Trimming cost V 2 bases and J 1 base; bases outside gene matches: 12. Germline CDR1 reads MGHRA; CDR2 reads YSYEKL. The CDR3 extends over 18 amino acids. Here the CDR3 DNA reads TGCGCCAGCAGCCAAAACCTCCCGACCGGGACAGGGTCCTACGAGCAGTACTTC. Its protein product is CASSQNLPTGTGSYEQYF.

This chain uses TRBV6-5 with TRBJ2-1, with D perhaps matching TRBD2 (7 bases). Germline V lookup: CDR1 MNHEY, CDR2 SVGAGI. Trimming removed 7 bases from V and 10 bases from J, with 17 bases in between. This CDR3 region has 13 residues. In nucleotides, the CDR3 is TGTGCCAGCACTGCACGGACTAGGGGGGAGCAGTTCTTC. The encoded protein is CASTARTRGEQFF.

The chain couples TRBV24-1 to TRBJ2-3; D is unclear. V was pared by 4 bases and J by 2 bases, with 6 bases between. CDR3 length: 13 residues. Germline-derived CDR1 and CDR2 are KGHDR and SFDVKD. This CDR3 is CATSDLPTDTQYF. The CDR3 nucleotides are TGTGCCACCAGTGACCTCCCCACAGATACGCAGTATTTT.

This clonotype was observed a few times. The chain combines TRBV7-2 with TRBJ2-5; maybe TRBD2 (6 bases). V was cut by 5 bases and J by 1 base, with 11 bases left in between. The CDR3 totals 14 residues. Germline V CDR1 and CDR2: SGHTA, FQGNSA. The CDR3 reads CASSVSGIQETQYF. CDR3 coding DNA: TGTGCCAGCAGCGTTAGCGGAATCCAAGAGACCCAGTACTTC.

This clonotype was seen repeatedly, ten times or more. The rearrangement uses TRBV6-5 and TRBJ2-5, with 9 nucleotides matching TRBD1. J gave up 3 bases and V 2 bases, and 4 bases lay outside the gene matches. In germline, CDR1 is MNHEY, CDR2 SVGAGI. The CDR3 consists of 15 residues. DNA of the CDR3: TGTGCCAGCAGTTACGGGGGGGACAGGGAAGAGACCCAGTACTTC. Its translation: CASSYGGDREETQYF.

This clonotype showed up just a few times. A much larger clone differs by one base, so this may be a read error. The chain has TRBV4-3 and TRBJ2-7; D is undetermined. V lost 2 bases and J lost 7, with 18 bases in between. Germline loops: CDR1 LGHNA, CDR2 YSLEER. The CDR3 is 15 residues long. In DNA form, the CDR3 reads TGCGCCAGCAGCCAAATCTCCTCGGGCCCCAATGAGCAGTACTTC. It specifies CASSQISSGPNEQYF.

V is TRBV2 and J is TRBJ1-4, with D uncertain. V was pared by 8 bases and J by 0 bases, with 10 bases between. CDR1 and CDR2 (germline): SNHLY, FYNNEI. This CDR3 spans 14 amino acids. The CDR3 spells CASGGLATNEKLFF. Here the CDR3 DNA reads TGTGCCAGCGGCGGCCTTGCAACTAATGAAAAACTGTTTTTT.

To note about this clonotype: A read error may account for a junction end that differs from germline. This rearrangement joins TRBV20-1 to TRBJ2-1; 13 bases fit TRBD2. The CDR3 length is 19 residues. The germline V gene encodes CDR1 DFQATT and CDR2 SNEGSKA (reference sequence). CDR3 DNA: TGCAGTGCTGGAGAACCCCTAAGACTAGCGGGGGGCAAATACAATGAGCAGTTCTTC. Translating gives CSAGEPLRLAGGKYNEQFF.

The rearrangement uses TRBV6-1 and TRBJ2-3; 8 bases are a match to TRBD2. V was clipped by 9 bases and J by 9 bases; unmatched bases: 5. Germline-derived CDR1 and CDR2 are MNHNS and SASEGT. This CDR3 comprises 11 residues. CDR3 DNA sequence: TGTGCCAGTGAAGCGGGAGTCACGCAGTATTTT. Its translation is CASEAGVTQYF.

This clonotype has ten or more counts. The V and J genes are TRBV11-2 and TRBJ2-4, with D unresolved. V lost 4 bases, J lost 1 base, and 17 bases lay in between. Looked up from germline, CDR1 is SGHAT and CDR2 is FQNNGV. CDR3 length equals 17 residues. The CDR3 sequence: CASSSSPVTVAKNIQYF. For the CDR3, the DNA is TGTGCCAGCAGCTCGTCTCCGGTAACAGTGGCCAAAAACATTCAGTACTTC.

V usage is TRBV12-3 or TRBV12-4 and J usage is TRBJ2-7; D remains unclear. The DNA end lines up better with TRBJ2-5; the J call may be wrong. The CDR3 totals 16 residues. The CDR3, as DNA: TGTGCCAGCAGTTTAGATTTGTTGGCAGAAGGAGAGACCCAGTACTTC. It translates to CASSLDLLAEGETQYF.

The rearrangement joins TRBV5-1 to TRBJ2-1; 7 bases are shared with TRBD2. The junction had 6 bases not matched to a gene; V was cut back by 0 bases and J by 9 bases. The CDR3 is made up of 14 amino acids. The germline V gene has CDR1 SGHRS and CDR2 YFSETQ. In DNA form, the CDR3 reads TGCGCCAGCAGCTTGGAGGCGGGAGCGAGTGAGCAGTTCTTC. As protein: CASSLEAGASEQFF.

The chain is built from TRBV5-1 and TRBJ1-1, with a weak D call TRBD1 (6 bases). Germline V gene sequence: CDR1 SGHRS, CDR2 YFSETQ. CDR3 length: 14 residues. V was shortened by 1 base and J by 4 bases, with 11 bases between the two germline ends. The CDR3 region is CASSLTGAGTEAFF. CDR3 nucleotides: TGCGCCAGCAGCTTGACGGGGGCGGGCACTGAAGCTTTCTTT.

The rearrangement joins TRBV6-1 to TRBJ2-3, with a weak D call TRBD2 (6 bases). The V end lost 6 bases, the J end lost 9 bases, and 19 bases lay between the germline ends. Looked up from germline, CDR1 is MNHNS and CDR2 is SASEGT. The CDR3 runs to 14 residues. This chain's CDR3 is CASRPLSSSGTQYF. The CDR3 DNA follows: TGTGCCAGCAGGCCCTTGTCTAGCAGCGGGACGCAGTATTTT.